Listed here is a single TCR beta chain. These data belong to a study of blood T cell repertoires in COVID-19. Looking at the study overall: Nucleic acid was either cDNA or gDNA, and it came from T cells, B-cell-depleted T cells, or PBMCs.

The CDR3 sequence is 12 residues long. The V end was cut by 9 bases, the J end by 2 bases, with 5 bases between. Germline V CDR1 and CDR2: LNHDA, SQIVND (reference sequence). Under the authors' procedure: Quantification of nucleated cells was approximated via reference gene primer amplification. Clones were sequenced by immunoSEQ multiplex PCR, and TCRdb holds only the in-frame ones, with some missing. V and J calls and clone size follow that table, whereas D and trimming were derived from the DNA. The sample consists of 180,000 or so clones, approximately 86% of them appearing once. The TCR originated in a woman older than 75 with acute or convalescent COVID-19. This rearrangement joins TRBV19 to TRBJ2-6; D call uncertain. Sample: peripheral blood. The CDR3 region is CASGAGANVLTF. DNA for the CDR3: TGTGCCAGCGGAGCTGGGGCCAACGTCCTGACTTTC.